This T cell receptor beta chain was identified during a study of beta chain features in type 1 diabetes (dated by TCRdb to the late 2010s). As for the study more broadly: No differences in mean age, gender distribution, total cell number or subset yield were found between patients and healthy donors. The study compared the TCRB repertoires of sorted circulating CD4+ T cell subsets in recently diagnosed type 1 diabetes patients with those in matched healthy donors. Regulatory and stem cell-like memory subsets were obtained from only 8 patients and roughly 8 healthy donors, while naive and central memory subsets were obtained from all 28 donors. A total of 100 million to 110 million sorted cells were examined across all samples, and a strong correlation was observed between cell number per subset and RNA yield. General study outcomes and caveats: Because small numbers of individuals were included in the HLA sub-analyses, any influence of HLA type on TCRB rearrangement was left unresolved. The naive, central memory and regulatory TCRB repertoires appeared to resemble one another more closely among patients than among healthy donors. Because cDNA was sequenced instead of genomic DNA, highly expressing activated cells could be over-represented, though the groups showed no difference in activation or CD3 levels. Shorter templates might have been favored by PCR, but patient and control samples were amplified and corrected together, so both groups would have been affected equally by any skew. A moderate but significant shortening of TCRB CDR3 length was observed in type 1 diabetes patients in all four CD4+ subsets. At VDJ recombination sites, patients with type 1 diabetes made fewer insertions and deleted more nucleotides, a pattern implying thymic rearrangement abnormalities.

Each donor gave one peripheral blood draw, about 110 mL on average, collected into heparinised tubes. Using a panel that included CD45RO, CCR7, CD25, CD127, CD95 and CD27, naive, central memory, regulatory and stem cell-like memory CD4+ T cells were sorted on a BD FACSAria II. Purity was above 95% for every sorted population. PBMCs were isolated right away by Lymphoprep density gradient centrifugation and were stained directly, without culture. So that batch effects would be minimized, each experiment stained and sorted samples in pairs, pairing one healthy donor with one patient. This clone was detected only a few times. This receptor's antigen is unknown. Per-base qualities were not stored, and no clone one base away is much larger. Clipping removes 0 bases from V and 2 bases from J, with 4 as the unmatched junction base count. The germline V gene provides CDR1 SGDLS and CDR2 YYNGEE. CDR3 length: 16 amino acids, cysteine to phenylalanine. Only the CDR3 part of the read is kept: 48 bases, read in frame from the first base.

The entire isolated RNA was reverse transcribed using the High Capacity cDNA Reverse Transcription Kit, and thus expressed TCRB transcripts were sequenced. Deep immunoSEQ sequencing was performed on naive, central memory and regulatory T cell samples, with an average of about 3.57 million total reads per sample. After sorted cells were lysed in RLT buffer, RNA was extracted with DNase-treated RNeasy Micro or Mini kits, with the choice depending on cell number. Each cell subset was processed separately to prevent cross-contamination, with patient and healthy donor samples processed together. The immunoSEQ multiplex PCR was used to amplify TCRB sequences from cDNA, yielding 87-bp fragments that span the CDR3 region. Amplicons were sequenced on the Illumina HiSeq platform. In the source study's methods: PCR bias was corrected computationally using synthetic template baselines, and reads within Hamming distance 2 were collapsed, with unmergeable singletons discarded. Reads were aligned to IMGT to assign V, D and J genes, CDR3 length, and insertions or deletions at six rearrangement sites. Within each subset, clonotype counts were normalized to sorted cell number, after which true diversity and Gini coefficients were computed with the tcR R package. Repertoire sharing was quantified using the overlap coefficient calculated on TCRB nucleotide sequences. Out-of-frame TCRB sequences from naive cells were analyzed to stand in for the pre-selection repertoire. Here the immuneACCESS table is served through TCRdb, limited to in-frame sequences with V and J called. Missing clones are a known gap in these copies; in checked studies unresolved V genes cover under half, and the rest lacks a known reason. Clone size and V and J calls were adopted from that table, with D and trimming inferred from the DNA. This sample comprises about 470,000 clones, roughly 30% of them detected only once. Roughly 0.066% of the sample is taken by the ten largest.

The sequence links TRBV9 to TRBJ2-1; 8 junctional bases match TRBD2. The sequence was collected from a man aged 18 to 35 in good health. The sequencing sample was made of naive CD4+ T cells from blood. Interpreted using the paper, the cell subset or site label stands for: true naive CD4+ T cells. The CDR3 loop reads CASSVAGGITYNEQFF. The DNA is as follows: TGTGCCAGCAGCGTAGCGGGAGGGATCACCTACAATGAGCAGTTCTTC.